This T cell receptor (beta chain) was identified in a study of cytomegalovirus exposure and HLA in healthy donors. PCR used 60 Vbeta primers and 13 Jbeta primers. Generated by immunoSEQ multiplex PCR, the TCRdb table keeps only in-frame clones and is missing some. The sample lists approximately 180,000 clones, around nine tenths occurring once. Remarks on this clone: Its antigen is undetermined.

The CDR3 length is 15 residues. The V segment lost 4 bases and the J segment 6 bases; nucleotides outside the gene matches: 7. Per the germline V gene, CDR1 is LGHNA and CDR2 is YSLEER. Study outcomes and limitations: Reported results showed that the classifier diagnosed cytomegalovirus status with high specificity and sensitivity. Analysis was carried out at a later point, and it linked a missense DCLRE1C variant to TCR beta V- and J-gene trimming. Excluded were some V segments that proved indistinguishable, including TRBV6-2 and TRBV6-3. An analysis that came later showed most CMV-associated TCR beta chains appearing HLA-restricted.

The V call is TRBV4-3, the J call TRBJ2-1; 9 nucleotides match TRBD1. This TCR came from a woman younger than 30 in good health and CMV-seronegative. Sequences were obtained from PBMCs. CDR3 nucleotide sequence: TGCGCCAGCAGCCTTAACAGGGGGCCGGGCAATGAGCAGTTCTTC. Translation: CASSLNRGPGNEQFF.